This T cell receptor (beta chain) was identified in a study of cytomegalovirus exposure and HLA in healthy donors. Notes on the study in general: V segments that were indistinguishable, TRBV6-2 and TRBV6-3 among them, were omitted from analysis. A later analysis reported that several of the most significant clusters appeared to be linked to common viral pathogens, among them Epstein-Barr virus. Being productive about 87% or about 30% of the time was typical of most TCR beta V segments in an earlier analysis. For most subjects, TCR beta sequences were reported to predict HLA-A and HLA-B alleles with accuracy.

The CDR3 consists of 15 residues. The V and J ends lost 4 bases and 0 bases respectively, with 12 bases between them. Germline assignment: CDR1 LGHNA and CDR2 YNFKEQ. PCR used 60 Vbeta primers and 13 Jbeta primers. Generated by immunoSEQ multiplex PCR, the TCRdb table keeps only in-frame clones and is missing some. The table includes around 130,000 clones, roughly 80% detected once. Comments on this clone: Its antigen is not known.

Input material: PBMCs. The clonotype comes from a woman aged 40 to 50 in good health and CMV-seropositive. This chain links TRBV4-2 with TRBJ1-2; D is unresolved. For the CDR3, the DNA is TGTGCCAGCAGCCCACCGGGTGCAGCTAACTATGGCTACACCTTC. Encoded protein: CASSPPGAANYGYTF.